One sample yielded the 9 T cell receptor beta chains listed below, sequenced in a study of Graves' ophthalmopathy and Graves' hyperthyroidism (dated by TCRdb to about 2018). Sequencer: Illumina HiSeq 2000. TCR beta CDR3 regions were amplified from RNA transcripts for repertoire sequencing. The first round of RT-PCR was done with HTBI primers and the Qiagen OneStep RT-PCR kit, and was followed by a second round of multiplex PCR, then size selection and purification. TCRdb cleaned the public reads at Q25 with fastp, built clones with MiXCR and kept in-frame beta chains. Records with the same CDR3 protein are collapsed into one entry carrying the most frequent genes and DNA. The sample yields 350,000 or so distinct CDR3 sequences; roughly 16% were counted once. Roughly an eighth of the sample rests with the top ten. The sequencing input was peripheral blood. These receptors all come from an adult man with Graves' ophthalmopathy.

This clonotype was counted at least ten times. The V call is TRBV6-5, the J call TRBJ2-5, with 11 bases aligning to TRBD2. The V gene's germline CDR1 is MNHEY and CDR2 SVGAGI. The CDR3 contains 16 residues. Trimming at V came to 0 bases and at J to 4 bases, leaving 4 bases not matched to a gene. The CDR3 spells CASSYSLAGGRETQYF. DNA of the CDR3: TGTGCCAGCAGTTACTCCTTAGCGGGGGGGAGAGAGACCCAGTACTTC.

This clonotype was seen ten or more times. The chain employs TRBV12-3 or TRBV12-4 and TRBJ1-1, with D unresolved. V was trimmed by 7 bases and J by 4 bases, leaving 25 bases between them. CDR3 length equals 17 residues. CDR3 sequence: CASTPPADRGLSTEAFF. DNA for the CDR3: TGTGCCAGCACCCCTCCTGCGGACCGAGGATTGAGCACTGAAGCTTTCTTT.

This clonotype has ten or more counts. The chain is built from TRBV5-6 and TRBJ2-5; TRBD1 aligns across 7 bases. CDR1 and CDR2 (germline): SGHDT, YYEEEE. The CDR3 is 14 amino acids. Trimming took 5 bases from V and 2 from J; bases not matched to a gene: 6. The chain's CDR3 is CASRYGQVQETQYF. DNA for the CDR3: TGTGCCAGCAGATACGGACAGGTTCAAGAGACCCAGTACTTC.

This clonotype was seen repeatedly, ten times or more. The genes are TRBV28 and TRBJ2-7, with 7 positions matching TRBD2. Trimming removed 6 bases from V and 1 base from J; junction bases left unmatched: 12. Looked up from germline, CDR1 is MDHEN and CDR2 is SYDVKM. This CDR3 has 16 amino acids. The CDR3 loop reads CASSAYLAAESYEQYF. CDR3 DNA: TGTGCCAGCAGCGCATATCTAGCGGCCGAATCCTACGAGCAGTACTTC.

This clonotype was seen many times. The J gene is TRBJ2-7, the V gene TRBV13, with D hard to call. The V end lost 1 base, the J end lost 0 bases, and 7 bases lay between the germline ends. CDR3 length: 14 residues. Per the germline V gene, CDR1 is PRHDT and CDR2 is FYEKMQ (reference sequence). CDR3 loop: CASSLASFSYEQYF. CDR3 DNA sequence: TGTGCCAGCAGCTTAGCCAGCTTCTCCTACGAGCAGTACTTC. Drawing the rest from reference TRBV13 and TRBJ2-7, the complete variable domain is AAGVIQSPRHLIKEKRETATLKCYPIPRHDTVYWYQQGPGQDPQFLISFYEKMQSDKGSIPDRFSAQQFSDYHSELNMSSLELGDSALYFCASSLASFSYEQYFGPGTRLTVT.

This clonotype was found once. This sequence joins TRBV12-3 or TRBV12-4 and TRBJ2-7, with TRBD1 as a possible D gene (6 bases). V dropped 2 bases and J dropped 5 bases, with 10 bases sitting between them. There are 13 residues in the CDR3. Here the CDR3 reads CASSLYRADEQYF. As DNA, the CDR3 is TGTGCCAGCAGTTTATACAGGGCCGACGAGCAGTACTTC.

The chain couples TRBV2 to TRBJ1-1; 8 bases align to TRBD1. Germline V gene sequence: CDR1 SNHLY, CDR2 FYNNEI. The CDR3 is 14 residues long. The V gene end was trimmed by 7 bases and the J gene end by 0 bases; junction bases not matched to a gene: 4. In DNA, the CDR3 is TGTGCCAGCAAGCTGGGACAGGTGAACACTGAAGCTTTCTTT. It codes for CASKLGQVNTEAFF.

This clonotype occurred many times. The chain has TRBV9 and TRBJ2-7, with a possible D match to TRBD2 (5 bases). V dropped 4 bases and J dropped 9 bases, with 20 bases sitting between them. The CDR3 has 14 residues. CDR1 SGDLS and CDR2 YYNGEE come from the germline V gene. In DNA, the CDR3 is TGTGCCAGCAGCCCTGGGGAACGACTACGTGTGCAGTACTTC. Amino acids: CASSPGERLRVQYF.

This clonotype appeared many times. The chain employs TRBV19 and TRBJ1-2; 7 positions agree with TRBD1. J was trimmed by 4 bases and V by 4 bases; bases with no gene match: 3. CDR1 is LNHDA, CDR2 SQIVND, per germline (reference sequence). This CDR3 region has 13 residues. The CDR3 DNA follows: TGTGCCAGTAGTAAGCGGGACAGCTATGGCTACACCTTC. This translates into CASSKRDSYGYTF. The variable domain in full, completed from reference TRBV19 and TRBJ1-2, reads DGGITQSPKYLFRKEGQNVTLSCEQNLNHDAMYWYRQDPGQGLRLIYYSQIVNDFQKGDIAEGYSVSREKKESFPLTVTSAQKNPTAFYLCASSKRDSYGYTFGSGTRLTVV.